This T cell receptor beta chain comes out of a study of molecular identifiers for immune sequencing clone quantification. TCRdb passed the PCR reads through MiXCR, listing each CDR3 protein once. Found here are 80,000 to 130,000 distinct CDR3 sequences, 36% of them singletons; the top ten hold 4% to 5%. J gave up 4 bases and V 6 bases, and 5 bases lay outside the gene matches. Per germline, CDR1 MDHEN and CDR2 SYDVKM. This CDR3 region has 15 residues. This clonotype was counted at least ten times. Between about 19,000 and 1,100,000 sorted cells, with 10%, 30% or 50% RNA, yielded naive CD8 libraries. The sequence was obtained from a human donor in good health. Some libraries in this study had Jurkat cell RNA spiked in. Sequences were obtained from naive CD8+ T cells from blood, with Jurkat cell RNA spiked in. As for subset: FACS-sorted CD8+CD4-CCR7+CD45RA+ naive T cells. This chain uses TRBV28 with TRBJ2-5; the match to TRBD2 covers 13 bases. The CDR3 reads CASSTGLAGVETQYF. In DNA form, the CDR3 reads TGTGCCAGCAGCACCGGACTAGCGGGAGTAGAGACCCAGTACTTC.